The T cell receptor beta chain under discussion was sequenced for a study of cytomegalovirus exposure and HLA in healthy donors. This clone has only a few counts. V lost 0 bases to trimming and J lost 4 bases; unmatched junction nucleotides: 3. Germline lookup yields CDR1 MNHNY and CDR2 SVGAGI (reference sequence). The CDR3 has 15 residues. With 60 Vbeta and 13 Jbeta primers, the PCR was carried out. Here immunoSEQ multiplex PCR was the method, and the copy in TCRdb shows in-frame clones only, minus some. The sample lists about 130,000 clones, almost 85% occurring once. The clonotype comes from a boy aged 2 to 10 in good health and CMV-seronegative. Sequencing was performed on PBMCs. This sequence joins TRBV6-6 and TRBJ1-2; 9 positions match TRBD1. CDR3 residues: CASSYSGTGTYGYTF. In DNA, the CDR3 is TGTGCCAGCAGTTACTCGGGGACAGGGACCTATGGCTACACCTTC.